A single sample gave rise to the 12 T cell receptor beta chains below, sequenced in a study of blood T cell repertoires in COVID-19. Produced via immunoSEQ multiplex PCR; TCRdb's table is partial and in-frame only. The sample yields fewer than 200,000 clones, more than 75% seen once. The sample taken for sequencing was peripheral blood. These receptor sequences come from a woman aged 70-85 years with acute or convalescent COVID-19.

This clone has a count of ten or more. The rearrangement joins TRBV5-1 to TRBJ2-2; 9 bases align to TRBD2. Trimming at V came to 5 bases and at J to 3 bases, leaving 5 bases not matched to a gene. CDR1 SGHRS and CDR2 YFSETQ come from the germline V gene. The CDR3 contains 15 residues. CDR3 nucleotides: TGCGCCAGCAGGATAGTAGCGGGAGACACCGGGGAGCTGTTTTTT. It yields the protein CASRIVAGDTGELFF.

DNA of the CDR3: TGCAGTGCTAGTTCGGTACAGGGGGCAAAGACTGAAGCTTTCTTT. This sequence encodes CSASSVQGAKTEAFF. This chain links TRBV20-1 with TRBJ1-1; TRBD1 matches 9 bases. Germline CDR1 and CDR2: DFQATT and SNEGSKA (reference sequence). The V segment lost 3 bases and the J segment 5 bases; nucleotides outside the gene matches: 10. The CDR3 loop spans 15 amino acids.

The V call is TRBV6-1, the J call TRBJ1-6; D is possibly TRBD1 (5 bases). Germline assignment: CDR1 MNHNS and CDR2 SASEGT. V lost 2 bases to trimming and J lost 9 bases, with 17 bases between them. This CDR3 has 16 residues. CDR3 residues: CASSEKVGLKSSPLHF. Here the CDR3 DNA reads TGTGCCAGCAGTGAAAAGGTGGGGCTGAAAAGTTCACCCCTCCACTTT.

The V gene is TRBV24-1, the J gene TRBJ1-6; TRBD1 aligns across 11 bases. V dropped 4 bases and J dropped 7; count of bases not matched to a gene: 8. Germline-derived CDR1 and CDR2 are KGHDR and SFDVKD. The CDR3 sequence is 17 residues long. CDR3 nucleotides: TGTGCCACCAGTGAGGGGACAGGGGGATTGGGCAATTCACCCCTCCACTTT. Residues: CATSEGTGGLGNSPLHF.

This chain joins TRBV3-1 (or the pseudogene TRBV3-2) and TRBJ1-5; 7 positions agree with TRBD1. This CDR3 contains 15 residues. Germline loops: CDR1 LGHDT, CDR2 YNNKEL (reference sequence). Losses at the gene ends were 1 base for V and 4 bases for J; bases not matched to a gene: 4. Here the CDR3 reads CASSQGLQGNQPQHF. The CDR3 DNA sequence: TGTGCCAGCAGCCAAGGCCTACAGGGGAATCAGCCCCAGCATTTT.

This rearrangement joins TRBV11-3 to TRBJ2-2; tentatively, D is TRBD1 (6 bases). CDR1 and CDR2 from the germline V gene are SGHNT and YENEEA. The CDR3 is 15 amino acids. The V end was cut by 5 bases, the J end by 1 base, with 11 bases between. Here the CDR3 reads CASSPTGQNTGELFF. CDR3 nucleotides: TGTGCCAGCAGCCCGACGGGACAGAACACCGGGGAGCTGTTTTTT. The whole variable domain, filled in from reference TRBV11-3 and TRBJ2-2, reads EAGVVQSPRYKIIEKKQPVAFWCNPISGHNTLYWYLQNLGQGPELLIRYENEEAVDDSQLPKDRFSAERLKGVDSTLKIQPAELGDSAVYLCASSPTGQNTGELFFGEGSRLTVL.

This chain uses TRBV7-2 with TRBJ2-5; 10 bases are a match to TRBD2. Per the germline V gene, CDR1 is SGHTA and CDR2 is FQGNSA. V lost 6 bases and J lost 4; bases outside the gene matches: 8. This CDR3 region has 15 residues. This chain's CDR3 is CASRTQSGGAETQYF. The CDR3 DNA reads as TGTGCCAGCAGGACACAAAGCGGGGGGGCAGAGACCCAGTACTTC.

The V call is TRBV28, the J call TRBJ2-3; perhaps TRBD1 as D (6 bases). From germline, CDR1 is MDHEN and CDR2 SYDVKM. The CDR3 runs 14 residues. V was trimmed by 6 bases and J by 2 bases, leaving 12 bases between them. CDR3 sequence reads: CASRTGHPTDTQYF. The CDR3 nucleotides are TGTGCCAGCAGGACGGGACACCCCACAGATACGCAGTATTTT.

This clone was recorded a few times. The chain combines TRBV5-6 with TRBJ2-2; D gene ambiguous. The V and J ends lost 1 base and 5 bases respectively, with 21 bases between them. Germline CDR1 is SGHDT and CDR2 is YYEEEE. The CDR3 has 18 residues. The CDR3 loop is CASSLFRFGLAKTGELFF. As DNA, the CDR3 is TGTGCCAGCAGCTTGTTTCGGTTCGGATTAGCTAAAACCGGGGAGCTGTTTTTT.

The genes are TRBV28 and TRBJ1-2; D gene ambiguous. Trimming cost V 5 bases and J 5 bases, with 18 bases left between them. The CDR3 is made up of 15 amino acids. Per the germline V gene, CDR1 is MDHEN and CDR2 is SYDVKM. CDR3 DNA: TGTGCCAGCAGTGGCACTGAGTCGTTCGGGTATGGCTACACCTTC. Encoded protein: CASSGTESFGYGYTF.

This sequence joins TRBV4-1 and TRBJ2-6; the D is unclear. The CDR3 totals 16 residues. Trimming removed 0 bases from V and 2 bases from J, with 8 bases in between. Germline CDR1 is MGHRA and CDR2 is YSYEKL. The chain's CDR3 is CASSQDSSPGANVLTF. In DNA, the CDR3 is TGCGCCAGCAGCCAAGACAGTTCCCCTGGGGCCAACGTCCTGACTTTC.

The CDR3 sequence: CASSYVLTLQGEAFF. In DNA form, the CDR3 reads TGTGCCAGCAGTTACGTACTCACCTTACAGGGGGAAGCTTTCTTT. The J gene is TRBJ1-1, the V gene TRBV6-9; 7 bases map to TRBD1. V lost 3 bases and J lost 8; bases outside the gene matches: 12. The germline V gene has CDR1 MNHGY and CDR2 SVAAGI. This CDR3 is 15 amino acids long.